The 5 T cell receptor beta chains given below trace back to one sample, sequenced in a study of T-cell memory formation after mild COVID-19. TCRdb called the 5' RACE reads again in MiXCR, with one record for every CDR3 protein. The sample has around 320,000 distinct CDR3 sequences, 25% to 30% seen once. Specimen: PBMCs or a T cell subset sorted from them (not recorded which). The source is an adult woman who had mild COVID-19 (a few samples of this study predate the infection). Cell type and time point are not known.

The chain employs TRBV7-9 and TRBJ1-5; D is possibly TRBD1 (6 bases). CDR3 length equals 15 residues. Trimming shortened V by 5 bases and J by 0 bases, and 11 bases separated the two germline ends. The germline V gene encodes CDR1 SEHNR and CDR2 FQNEAQ (reference sequence). The CDR3 loop reads CASSHRGDSNQPQHF. The CDR3 DNA sequence: TGTGCCAGCAGCCATAGGGGGGATAGCAATCAGCCCCAGCATTTT. The variable domain in full, with the rest retrieved from reference TRBV7-9 and TRBJ1-5, is DTGVSQNPRHKITKRGQNVTFRCDPISEHNRLYWYRQTLGQGPEFLTYFQNEAQLEKSRLLSDRFSAERPKGSFSTLEIQRTEQGDSAMYLCASSHRGDSNQPQHFGDGTRLSIL.

This clonotype was detected a few times. The chain is built from TRBV29-1 and TRBJ2-7, with 7 bases identical to TRBD1. Germline CDR1 reads SQVTM; CDR2 reads ANQGSEA. There are 13 residues in the CDR3. The V segment lost 4 bases and the J segment 1 base; nucleotides outside the gene matches: 4. This CDR3 is CSVVRQGSYEQYF. The CDR3 DNA is TGCAGCGTTGTGAGACAGGGATCCTACGAGCAGTACTTC.

This sequence joins TRBV7-9 and TRBJ2-3; TRBD1 is a possible D gene (6 bases). The CDR3 consists of 13 residues. From germline, CDR1 is SEHNR and CDR2 FQNEAQ (reference sequence). With 8 bases removed from V and 0 bases from J, the gap between germline ends came to 9 bases. The CDR3 DNA is TGTGCCAGCCTGGGGGCTAGCACAGATACGCAGTATTTT. This translates into CASLGASTDTQYF.

This clonotype has only a few counts. The V call is TRBV6-5, the J call TRBJ2-1, with D possibly being TRBD1 or TRBD2 (7 bases each). Trimming cost V 4 bases and J 6 bases, with 25 bases left between them. Germline values: CDR1 MNHEY, CDR2 SVGAGI. The CDR3 is made up of 18 amino acids. The CDR3 reads CASSSYRGGGLGGNEQFF. CDR3 DNA: TGTGCCAGCAGTTCCTACAGGGGTGGCGGACTAGGGGGCAATGAGCAGTTCTTC.

V gene TRBV12-3 or TRBV12-4 combines with J gene TRBJ2-7; possibly TRBD2 for D (5 bases). The CDR3 spans 14 residues. Trimming removed 5 bases from V and 6 bases from J, with 17 bases in between. CDR3 bases: TGTGCCAGCAGTCCTCAGCCCAATCGGGGCGAGCAGTACTTC. It codes for CASSPQPNRGEQYF.